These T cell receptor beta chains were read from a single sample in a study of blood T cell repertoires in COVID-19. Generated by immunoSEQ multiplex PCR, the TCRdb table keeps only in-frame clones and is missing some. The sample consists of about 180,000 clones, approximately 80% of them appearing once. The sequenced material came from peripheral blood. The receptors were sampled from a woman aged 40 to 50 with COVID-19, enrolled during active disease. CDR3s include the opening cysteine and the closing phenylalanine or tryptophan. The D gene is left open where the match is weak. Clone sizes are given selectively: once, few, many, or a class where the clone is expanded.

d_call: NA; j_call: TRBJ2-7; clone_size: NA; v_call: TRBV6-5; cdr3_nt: TGTGCCAGCAGTTCAACAGGGTACGAGCAGTACTTC; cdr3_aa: CASSSTGYEQYF
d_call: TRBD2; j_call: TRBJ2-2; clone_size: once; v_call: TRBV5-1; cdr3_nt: TGCGCCAGCAGCTTGAGCGGGGGGTACACCGGGGAGCTGTTTTTT; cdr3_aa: CASSLSGGYTGELFF
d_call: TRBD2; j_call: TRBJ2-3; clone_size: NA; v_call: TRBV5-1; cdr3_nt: TGCGCCAGCAAGCGAACAGGGGCTAGCGGGAATGGTACGCAGTATTTT; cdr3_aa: CASKRTGASGNGTQYF
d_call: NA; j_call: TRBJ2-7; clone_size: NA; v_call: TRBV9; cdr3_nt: TGTGCCAGCAGCAGACAGGACAAGTCCTCCTACGAGCAGTACTTC; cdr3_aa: CASSRQDKSSYEQYF
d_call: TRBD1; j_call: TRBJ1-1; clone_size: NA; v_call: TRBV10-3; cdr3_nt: TGTGCCATCATGAGGGGGCAGTGGGGCACTGAAGCTTTCTTT; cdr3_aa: CAIMRGQWGTEAFF
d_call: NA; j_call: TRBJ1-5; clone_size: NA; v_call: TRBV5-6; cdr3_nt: TGTGCCAGCAGCTGGGGGACTCCCCCGAGCAATCAGCCCCAGCATTTT; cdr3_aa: CASSWGTPPSNQPQHF
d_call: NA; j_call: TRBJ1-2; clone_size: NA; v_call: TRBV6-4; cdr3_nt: TGTGCCAGCAGTGACTCCCCAGGGTTCGGTGGCTACACCTTC; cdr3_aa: CASSDSPGFGGYTF
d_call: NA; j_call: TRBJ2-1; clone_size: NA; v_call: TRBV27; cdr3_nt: TGTGCCAGCAGTGCTACCTCCCATACAGGTAGCGAGCAGTTCTTC; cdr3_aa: CASSATSHTGSEQFF
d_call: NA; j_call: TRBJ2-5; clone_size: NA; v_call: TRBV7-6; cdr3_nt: TGTGCCAGCAGCCGACTCCAAGAGACCCAGTACTTC; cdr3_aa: CASSRLQETQYF
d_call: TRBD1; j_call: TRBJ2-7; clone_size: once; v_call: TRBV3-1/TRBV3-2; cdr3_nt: TGTGCCAGCAGCCCCAGACAGGGGGCTTCCTACGAGCAGTACTTC; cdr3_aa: CASSPRQGASYEQYF
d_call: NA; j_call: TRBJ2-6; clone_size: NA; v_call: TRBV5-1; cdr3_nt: TGCGCCAGCAGCTTCACAGCCTCTGGGGCCAACGTCCTGACTTTC; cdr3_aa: CASSFTASGANVLTF
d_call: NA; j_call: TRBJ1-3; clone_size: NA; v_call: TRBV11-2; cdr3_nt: TGTGCCAGCAGCGTCAGAAGTACGACTGGAAACACCATATATTTT; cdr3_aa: CASSVRSTTGNTIYF
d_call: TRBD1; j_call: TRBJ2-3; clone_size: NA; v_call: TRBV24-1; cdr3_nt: TGTGCCACCAGTGATTTGGGGACAGGGACAGATACGCAGTATTTT; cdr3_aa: CATSDLGTGTDTQYF
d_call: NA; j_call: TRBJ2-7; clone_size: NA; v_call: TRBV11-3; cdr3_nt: TGTGCCAGCAGCGAGACACCCTCCTACGAGCAGTACTTC; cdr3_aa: CASSETPSYEQYF
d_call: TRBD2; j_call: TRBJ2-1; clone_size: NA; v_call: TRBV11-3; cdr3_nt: TGTGCCAGCAGCTTCTCCAGTTTAGCGGGAGGGCCGAGTGAGCAGTTCTTC; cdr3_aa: CASSFSSLAGGPSEQFF
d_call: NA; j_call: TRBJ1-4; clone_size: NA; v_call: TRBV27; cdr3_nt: TGTGCCAGCAGTTCCGACTGGGAAAAACTGTTTTTT; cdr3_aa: CASSSDWEKLFF
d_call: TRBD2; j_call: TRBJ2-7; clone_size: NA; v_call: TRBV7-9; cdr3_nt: TGTGCCAGCAGCGGGGGGGTTTACGAGCAGTACTTC; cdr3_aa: CASSGGVYEQYF
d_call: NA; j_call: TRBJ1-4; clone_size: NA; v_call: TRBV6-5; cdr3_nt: TGTGCCAGCAGTCAACGACAGAGCACTAATGAAAAACTGTTTTTT; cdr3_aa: CASSQRQSTNEKLFF
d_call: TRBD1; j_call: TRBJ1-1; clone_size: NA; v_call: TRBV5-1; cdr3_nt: TGCGCCAGCAGCACCGGGACAGGGGGCGACCCCTCGTATAAAAACACTGAAGCTTTCTTT; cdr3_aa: CASSTGTGGDPSYKNTEAFF
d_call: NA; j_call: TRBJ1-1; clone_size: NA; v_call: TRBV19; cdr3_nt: TGTGCCAGTAGTATCGGGGGACCCTGGGGGAACACTGAAGCTTTCTTT; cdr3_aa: CASSIGGPWGNTEAFF
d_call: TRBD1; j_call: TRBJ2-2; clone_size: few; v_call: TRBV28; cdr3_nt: TGTGCCAGCAGGTACGGGACAGCTCATTCCGGGGAGCTGTTTTTT; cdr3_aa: CASRYGTAHSGELFF
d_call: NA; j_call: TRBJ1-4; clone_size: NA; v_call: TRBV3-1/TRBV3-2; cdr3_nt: TGTGCCAGCAGCCAAAGAGGGCACGACGAAAAACTGTTTTTT; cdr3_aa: CASSQRGHDEKLFF
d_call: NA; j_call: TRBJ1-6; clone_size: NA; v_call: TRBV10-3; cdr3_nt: TGTGCCATCAGTCCGGCCGGGGGGGGCAGGCAAGGTTCACCCCTCCACTTT; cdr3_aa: CAISPAGGGRQGSPLHF
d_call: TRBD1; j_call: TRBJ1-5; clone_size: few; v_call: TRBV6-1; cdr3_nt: TGTGCCAGCAGTGACGACAGGGGGAGTAATCAGCCCCAGCATTTT; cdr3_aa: CASSDDRGSNQPQHF
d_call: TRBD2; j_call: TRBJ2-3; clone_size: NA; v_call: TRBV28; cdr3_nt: TGTGCCAGCAGTTATATAGCGGGAGTGGCTCAGTATTTT; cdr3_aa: CASSYIAGVAQYF
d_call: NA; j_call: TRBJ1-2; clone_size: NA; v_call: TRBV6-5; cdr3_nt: TGTGCCAGCAGTTACTCGAACAGGGCCTACTATGGCTACACCTTC; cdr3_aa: CASSYSNRAYYGYTF
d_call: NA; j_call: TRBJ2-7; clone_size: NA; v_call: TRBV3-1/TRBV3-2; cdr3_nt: TGTGCCAGCAGCCAAGAAGCCCGGCGGGTCTCCTACGAGCAGTACTTC; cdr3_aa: CASSQEARRVSYEQYF
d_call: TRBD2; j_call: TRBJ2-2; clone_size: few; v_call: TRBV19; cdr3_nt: TGTGCCAGTAGTACCCCAGGCGGACTAGCGGGGGCCACCGGGGAGCTGTTTTTT; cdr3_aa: CASSTPGGLAGATGELFF
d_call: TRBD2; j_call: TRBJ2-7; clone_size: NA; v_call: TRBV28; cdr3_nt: TGTGCCAGCAGTTTACTCCCTAGCGGCCCTGCCTACGAGCAGTACTTC; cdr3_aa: CASSLLPSGPAYEQYF
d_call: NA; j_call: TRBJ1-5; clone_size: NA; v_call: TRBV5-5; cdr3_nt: TGTGCCAGCAGCTTGGACTCCTTTAGCAATCAGCCCCAGCATTTT; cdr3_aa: CASSLDSFSNQPQHF
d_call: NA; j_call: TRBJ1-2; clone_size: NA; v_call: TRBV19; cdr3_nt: TGTGCCAGTAGTATTAGCAGGGCTCATTCTTATGGCTACACCTTC; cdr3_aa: CASSISRAHSYGYTF
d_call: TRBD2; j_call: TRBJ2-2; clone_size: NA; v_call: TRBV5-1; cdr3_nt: TGCGCCAGCGGTACTAGCGGGAGAAGCACCGGGGAGCTGTTTTTT; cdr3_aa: CASGTSGRSTGELFF
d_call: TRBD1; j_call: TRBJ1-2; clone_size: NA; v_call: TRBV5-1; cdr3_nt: TGCGCCAGCAGCCCACGGACAGGGAATGATGGCTACACCTTC; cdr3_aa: CASSPRTGNDGYTF
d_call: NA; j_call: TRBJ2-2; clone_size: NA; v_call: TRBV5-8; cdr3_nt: TGTGCCAGCAGCTTGGCGGGGGTCAGGATCGGGGAGCTGTTTTTT; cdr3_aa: CASSLAGVRIGELFF
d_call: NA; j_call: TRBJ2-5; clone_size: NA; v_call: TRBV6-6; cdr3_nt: TGTGCCAGCAGTTACTCGGAGGGGGCAGAGACCCAGTACTTC; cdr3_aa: CASSYSEGAETQYF
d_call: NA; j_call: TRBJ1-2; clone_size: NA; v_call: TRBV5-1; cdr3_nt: TGCGCCAGCGGGCCCGGCTACACCTTC; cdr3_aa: CASGPGYTF
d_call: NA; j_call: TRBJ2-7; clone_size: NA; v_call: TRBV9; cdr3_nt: TGTGCCAGCAGCGTAGGACCGGGACTTTCCTACGAGCAGTACTTC; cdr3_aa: CASSVGPGLSYEQYF
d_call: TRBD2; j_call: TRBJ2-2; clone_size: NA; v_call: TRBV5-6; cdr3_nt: TGTGCCAGCAGCTCTCAAGCGGGAGGGGGCACCGGGGAGCTGTTTTTT; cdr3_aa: CASSSQAGGGTGELFF
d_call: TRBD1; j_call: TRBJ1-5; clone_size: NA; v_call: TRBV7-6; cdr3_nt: TGTGCCAGCAGCCGCGAGACAGGGGGTAAAGGTCAGCCCCAGCATTTT; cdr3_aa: CASSRETGGKGQPQHF